This TCR beta chain comes out of a study of T cells in Graves' hyperthyroidism and ophthalmopathy. This clonotype has ten or more counts. The V and J ends lost 8 bases and 0 bases respectively, with 17 bases between them. From germline, CDR1 is MNHNS and CDR2 SASEGT. The CDR3 covers 15 residues. RNA transcripts gave rise to amplified TCR beta CDR3 regions. HTBI primers were the set used in a first-round RT-PCR of the TCR CDR3. TCRdb recomputed calls from the multiplex PCR reads with MiXCR, one row per CDR3 protein. The sample includes more than 350,000 distinct CDR3 sequences, 15% of them seen just once.

The V gene is TRBV6-1, the J gene TRBJ2-7; D is perhaps TRBD2 (5 bases). Sequences were obtained from blood. The sequence came from a woman aged 25-40 years with Graves' hyperthyroidism. CDR3 sequence (DNA): TGTGCCAGCCGCCCACCGGGGTCGGGCTCCTACGAGCAGTACTTC. Translated: CASRPPGSGSYEQYF.